These 13 T cell receptor beta chains share one sample of origin, sequenced in a study of T cells in Graves' hyperthyroidism and ophthalmopathy. Authors of the study amplified TCR beta CDR3 regions from RNA transcripts. The study used the HTBI primer set for a first-round RT-PCR of the TCR CDR3. TCRdb redid the calling of the multiplex PCR reads with MiXCR, one entry per CDR3 protein. The sample shows about 410,000 distinct CDR3 sequences, about 14% of them seen only once. The sample consisted of blood. The source of these receptors is a woman aged 25 to 39 with Graves' ophthalmopathy.

This clonotype was recorded only once. This chain uses TRBV20-1 with TRBJ2-6; 7 bases agree with TRBD1. The ends lost 6 bases at V and 1 base at J; junction bases unmatched: 9. The CDR3 runs to 16 residues. CDR1 is DFQATT, CDR2 SNEGSKA, per germline (reference sequence). The chain's CDR3 is CSAVGPGGSGANVLTF. CDR3 bases: TGCAGTGCCGTCGGGCCAGGGGGATCTGGGGCCAACGTCCTGACTTTC.

There are many counts of this clonotype. The chain employs TRBV30 and TRBJ2-7, with a weak D call TRBD1 (6 bases). This CDR3 region has 14 residues. Germline V CDR1 and CDR2: GTSNPN, SVGIG (reference sequence). V was pared by 5 bases and J by 5 bases, with 19 bases between. DNA for the CDR3: TGTGCCTGGGGAACCGGGACAAGGATCGACGAGCAGTACTTC. Protein: CAWGTGTRIDEQYF. Full variable domain (rest looked up from reference TRBV30 and TRBJ2-7): SQTIHQWPATLVQPVGSPLSLECTVEGTSNPNLYWYRQAAGRGLQLLFYSVGIGQISSEVPQNLSASRPQDRQFILSSKKLLLSDSGFYLCAWGTGTRIDEQYFGPGTRLTVT.

This clonotype occurred once. The chain has TRBV5-6 and TRBJ2-7; D not resolved. The V end was cut by 4 bases, the J end by 3 bases, with 14 bases between. From germline, CDR1 is SGHDT and CDR2 YYEEEE. The CDR3 sequence is 14 residues long. The CDR3 is CASSPSGYHYEQYF. CDR3 sequence (DNA): TGTGCCAGCAGCCCGTCGGGCTACCACTACGAGCAGTACTTC.

This clonotype occurred many times. V is TRBV9 and J is TRBJ1-1; perhaps TRBD1 as D (6 bases). Trimming removed 4 bases from V and 2 bases from J, with 12 bases in between. Germline V CDR1 and CDR2: SGDLS, YYNGEE. The CDR3 has 14 residues. CDR3 sequence reads: CASSLGTFNTEAFF. CDR3 nucleotide sequence: TGTGCCAGCAGCCTCGGGACATTTAACACTGAAGCTTTCTTT.

This clonotype was seen a few times. The V and J genes are TRBV7-6 and TRBJ2-1; 8 positions agree with TRBD1. The ends lost 1 base at V and 10 bases at J; junction bases unmatched: 3. The CDR3 loop spans 13 amino acids. Germline V gene sequence: CDR1 SGHVS, CDR2 FNYEAQ. CDR3 sequence: CASSLGTGNEQFF. The CDR3, as DNA: TGTGCCAGCAGCTTAGGGACAGGGAACGAGCAGTTCTTC.

V is TRBV12-5 and J is TRBJ1-1; 7 bases map to TRBD1. After removal of 3 bases from V and 4 bases from J, the junction contained 14 bases not matched to a gene. Germline CDR1 is LGHNT and CDR2 is FRNRAP. The CDR3 loop spans 17 amino acids. For the CDR3, the DNA is TGTGCTAGTGGTTTTGGGGGGACAACAGGGGTAGGCACTGAAGCTTTCTTT. Its translation: CASGFGGTTGVGTEAFF. Drawing the rest from reference TRBV12-5 and TRBJ1-1, the complete variable domain is DARVTQTPRHKVTEMGQEVTMRCQPILGHNTVFWYRQTMMQGLELLAYFRNRAPLDDSGMPKDRFSAEMPDATLATLKIQPSEPRDSAVYFCASGFGGTTGVGTEAFFGQGTRLTVV.

The sample holds many counts of this clonotype. The chain carries TRBV20-1 and TRBJ2-1; TRBD2 matches 8 bases. This CDR3 region has 17 residues. Germline V gives CDR1 DFQATT, CDR2 SNEGSKA (reference sequence). The ends lost 4 bases at V and 0 bases at J; junction bases unmatched: 11. Written as DNA, the CDR3 is TGCAGTGCTATTAGTACTCGGGGGGGCGCCTCCTACAATGAGCAGTTCTTC. Protein sequence: CSAISTRGGASYNEQFF.

This clonotype was seen repeatedly, ten times or more. Here the CDR3 reads CASLRVLSGELFF. CDR3 nucleotides: TGTGCCAGCTTAAGGGTGTTGTCCGGGGAGCTGTTTTTT. The chain combines TRBV12-3 or TRBV12-4 with TRBJ2-2; no reliable D call. This CDR3 has 13 residues. With 8 bases removed from V and 6 bases from J, the gap between germline ends came to 13 bases.

This clonotype was observed many times. The J gene is TRBJ1-6, the V gene TRBV27, with D hard to call. This CDR3 spans 16 amino acids. Germline lookup yields CDR1 MNHEY and CDR2 SMNVEV (reference sequence). V was pared by 2 bases and J by 9 bases, with 17 bases between. CDR3 residues: CASSLDGFLLGSPLHF. Written as DNA, the CDR3 is TGTGCCAGCAGTTTAGATGGGTTCCTCCTGGGTTCACCCCTCCACTTT.

CDR3 protein: CASSETDRGSYTF. CDR3 nucleotide sequence: TGTGCCAGCAGTGAAACTGACAGGGGTTCCTACACCTTC. The chain combines TRBV2 with TRBJ1-2; 8 nucleotides match TRBD1. The CDR3 extends over 13 amino acids. Germline-derived CDR1 and CDR2 are SNHLY and FYNNEI. The trim removed 2 bases at V and 10 bases at J, leaving 6 bases unmatched.

This clonotype was observed a few times. The rearrangement joins TRBV6-1 to TRBJ2-1; no firm D call. Germline CDR1 MNHNS, CDR2 SASEGT. CDR3 length: 11 amino acids. The V end was cut by 11 bases, the J end by 7 bases, with 12 bases between. Here the CDR3 DNA reads TGTGCCGGAGCCTTTAAGAATGAGCAGTTCTTC. Its translation is CAGAFKNEQFF.

This clonotype was detected only a few times. A much larger clone differs from this one at a single base, so this may be a read error. V usage is TRBV3-1 and J usage is TRBJ1-2; D not resolved. Trimming stripped 6 bases from V and 8 bases from J, with 10 bases between. Per germline, CDR1 LGHDT and CDR2 YNNKEL (reference sequence). The CDR3 loop spans 11 amino acids. The CDR3 loop is CASRNGEGYTF. CDR3 sequence (DNA): TGTGCCAGCAGGAACGGGGAGGGCTACACCTTC.

For this clonotype: Germline and junction disagree at one end, which may indicate a read error. The chain couples TRBV13 to TRBJ1-6; TRBD1 might be the D (5 bases). This CDR3 comprises 14 residues. Germline V gene lookup returns CDR1 PRHDT and CDR2 FYEKMQ (reference sequence). CDR3 amino acids: CASSLGTSGSPLHF. CDR3 nucleotides: TGTGCCAGCAGCCTAGGGACCTCGGGTTCACCCCTCCACTTT.